These T cell receptor beta chains were read from a single sample in a study of blood T cell repertoires in COVID-19. This table comes from immunoSEQ multiplex PCR, and its TCRdb copy is limited to in-frame clones, with some not included. The sample lists approximately 200,000 clones; about 80% were seen once. Sequenced: peripheral blood. These TCRs come from a woman aged 60-75 years with acute or convalescent COVID-19. Both conserved end residues are part of each CDR3. D genes are given only for firm matches. The listing skips clone size in some rows; elsewhere it reads once, few, many or a size class.

J | D | V | size | CDR3 | DNA
TRBJ2-5 | TRBD2 | TRBV4-2 | - | CASSPGLALPGETQYF | TGTGCCAGCAGCCCCGGACTAGCGCTCCCTGGGGAGACCCAGTACTTC
TRBJ1-6 | TRBD1 | TRBV5-6 | - | CASSGTGVSSPLHF | TGTGCCAGCAGCGGAACAGGGGTTAGTTCACCCCTCCACTTT
TRBJ1-1 | - | TRBV28 | - | CASSLETRPGGAGNTEAFF | TGTGCCAGCAGCCTAGAAACAAGACCCGGGGGGGCGGGGAACACTGAAGCTTTCTTT
TRBJ1-5 | - | TRBV6-5 | - | CASSKTKANQPQHF | TGTGCCAGCAGTAAGACAAAGGCTAATCAGCCCCAGCATTTT
TRBJ2-4 | - | TRBV7-2 | few | CASSPLDNRNKNIQYF | TGTGCCAGCAGCCCCCTCGACAACCGCAACAAAAACATTCAGTACTTC
TRBJ2-7 | TRBD1 | TRBV6-6 | - | CASRSGTGIYEQYF | TGTGCCAGCAGATCCGGGACAGGGATCTACGAGCAGTACTTC
TRBJ2-5 | TRBD2 | TRBV6-5 | once | CASSFTAGVQETQYF | TGTGCCAGCAGTTTCACAGCGGGGGTACAAGAGACCCAGTACTTC
TRBJ2-3 | - | TRBV2 | - | CASSETTTRTDTQYF | TGTGCCAGCAGTGAAACAACTACACGCACAGATACGCAGTATTTT
TRBJ1-2 | TRBD1 | TRBV27 | few | CASSLSLGGAGGYTF | TGTGCCAGCAGTTTATCATTAGGGGGCGCAGGGGGCTACACCTTC
TRBJ1-1 | - | TRBV19 | - | CASSYNRGRTEAFF | TGTGCCAGTAGCTATAATAGAGGCCGCACTGAAGCTTTCTTT
TRBJ2-3 | TRBD2 | TRBV5-1 | once | CASSIRDYTDTQYF | TGCGCCAGCAGCATTAGGGACTACACAGATACGCAGTATTTT
TRBJ2-7 | - | TRBV7-3 | - | CASSLTYRDEQYF | TGTGCCAGCAGCTTAACTTACAGAGACGAGCAGTACTTC
TRBJ2-5 | - | TRBV7-2 | - | CASSRGAQTQETQYF | TGTGCCAGCAGCCGGGGGGCACAGACTCAAGAGACCCAGTACTTC
TRBJ1-5 | - | TRBV7-9 | few | CASSLAGRGQPQHF | TGTGCCAGCAGCTTAGCGGGTAGGGGTCAGCCCCAGCATTTT
TRBJ1-2 | - | TRBV28 | - | CASSLPGKHRGYTF | TGTGCCAGCAGTTTACCGGGAAAACATCGAGGCTACACCTTC
TRBJ2-5 | - | TRBV7-7 | - | CASSPGDETQYF | TGTGCTAGCAGCCCCGGAGACGAGACCCAGTACTTC
TRBJ1-2 | - | TRBV27 | few | CASSFIGSYGYTF | TGTGCCAGCAGTTTCATCGGGTCCTATGGCTACACCTTC
TRBJ1-1 | - | TRBV12-3/TRBV12-4 | once | CASSSGRSTEAFF | TGTGCCAGCAGTTCGGGTCGGAGTACTGAAGCTTTCTTT
TRBJ2-3 | TRBD2 | TRBV19 | - | CASSIVPVSSGGPGDTQYF | TGTGCCAGTAGTATTGTCCCGGTATCTAGCGGGGGGCCGGGAGATACGCAGTATTTT
TRBJ2-5 | TRBD1 | TRBV5-8 | - | CASSLASGRGIQETQYF | TGTGCCAGCAGCTTGGCGTCGGGCAGGGGGATCCAAGAGACCCAGTACTTC